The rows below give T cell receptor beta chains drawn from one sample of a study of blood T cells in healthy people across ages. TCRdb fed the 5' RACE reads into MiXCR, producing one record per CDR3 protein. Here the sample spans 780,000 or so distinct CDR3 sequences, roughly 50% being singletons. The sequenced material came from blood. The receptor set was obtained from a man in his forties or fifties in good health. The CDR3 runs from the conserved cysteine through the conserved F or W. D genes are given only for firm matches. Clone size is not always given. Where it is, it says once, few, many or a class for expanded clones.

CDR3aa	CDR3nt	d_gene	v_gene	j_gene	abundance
CSAAHAVNTEAFF	TGCAGTGCTGCACATGCAGTGAACACTGAAGCTTTCTTT	NA	TRBV20-1	TRBJ1-1	NA
CASKPGRRSGETQYF	TGTGCCAGCAAACCAGGGAGGAGGTCCGGGGAGACCCAGTACTTC	NA	TRBV3-1	TRBJ2-5	once
CSAPGLGQNTEAFF	TGCAGTGCTCCCGGGCTCGGTCAGAACACTGAAGCTTTCTTT	NA	TRBV20-1	TRBJ1-1	once
CASSQGWTKRHF	TGTGCCAGCAGCCAAGGGTGGACGAAACGGCATTTT	NA	TRBV3-1	TRBJ1-5	many
CASQSSGANVLTF	TGTGCCAGCCAGAGCTCTGGGGCCAACGTCCTGACTTTC	NA	TRBV9	TRBJ2-6	NA
CSGQWDQAGGETQYF	TGCAGTGGACAATGGGATCAAGCGGGAGGAGAGACCCAGTACTTC	TRBD2	TRBV20-1	TRBJ2-5	few
CASSQVLAGIYEQYF	TGTGCCAGCAGCCAAGTGCTAGCGGGAATCTACGAGCAGTACTTC	TRBD2	TRBV3-1	TRBJ2-7	NA
CASSLNPGASGANVLTF	TGTGCCAGCAGCCTAAACCCAGGGGCCTCTGGGGCCAACGTCCTGACTTTC	NA	TRBV4-2	TRBJ2-6	NA
CASSRRNSGGADEQFF	TGTGCCAGCAGCCGCCGAAATAGCGGGGGGGCTGATGAGCAGTTCTTC	TRBD2	TRBV4-2	TRBJ2-1	few
CASSPLTGSGYGYTF	TGTGCCAGCAGCCCTTTAACAGGGTCGGGCTATGGCTACACCTTC	NA	TRBV12-3/TRBV12-4	TRBJ1-2	NA
CASRPGLAGGQETQYF	TGTGCCAGCAGACCCGGACTAGCGGGAGGGCAAGAGACCCAGTACTTC	TRBD2	TRBV12-3/TRBV12-4	TRBJ2-5	NA
CASSLWGGPQETQYF	TGTGCCAGCAGTTTATGGGGGGGACCCCAAGAGACCCAGTACTTC	TRBD2	TRBV12-3/TRBV12-4	TRBJ2-5	NA
CATSDRGPSKNIQYF	TGTGCCACCAGTGACAGGGGGCCTTCCAAAAACATTCAGTACTTC	TRBD1	TRBV24-1	TRBJ2-4	few
CATSLKGSGNQPQHF	TGTGCCACCAGTCTAAAAGGCTCGGGCAATCAGCCCCAGCATTTT	NA	TRBV24-1	TRBJ1-5	NA
CASSLEGVFYEQYF	TGTGCCAGCAGCTTGGAAGGGGTGTTCTACGAGCAGTACTTC	NA	TRBV11-2	TRBJ2-7	NA
CATSDHRSCEQYF	TGTGCCACCAGTGACCACCGCTCTTGCGAGCAGTACTTC	NA	TRBV24-1	TRBJ2-7	NA
CASTPIRGAYNSPLHF	TGTGCCAGCACCCCAATTCGGGGGGCCTATAATTCACCCCTCCACTTT	NA	TRBV11-2	TRBJ1-6	NA
CASSPETYGSYEQYF	TGTGCCAGCAGTCCGGAGACTTACGGGTCCTACGAGCAGTACTTC	NA	TRBV28	TRBJ2-7	NA
CSASPARERFF	TGCAGTGCTAGCCCCGCCCGGGAGAGGTTCTTC	NA	TRBV20-1	TRBJ2-1	NA
CASSRGRVGNNNSPLHF	TGTGCCAGCAGTCGCGGACGGGTAGGGAATAATAATTCACCCCTCCACTTT	NA	TRBV12-3/TRBV12-4	TRBJ1-6	NA
CASSGLAAPDTQYF	TGTGCCAGCAGCGGACTAGCGGCCCCAGATACGCAGTATTTT	TRBD2	TRBV28	TRBJ2-3	few
CASTNGGDNEQFF	TGTGCCAGCACAAACGGGGGAGACAATGAGCAGTTCTTC	NA	TRBV6-2/TRBV6-3	TRBJ2-1	once
CASSVSLNNEQYF	TGTGCCAGCAGCGTCTCCCTCAACAATGAGCAGTACTTC	NA	TRBV7-8	TRBJ2-5	NA
CASSLGMTSYEQYF	TGCGCCAGCAGCTTGGGGATGACCTCCTACGAGCAGTACTTC	NA	TRBV5-1	TRBJ2-7	NA
CATSVAGEETQYF	TGTGCCACCAGTGTCGCGGGAGAAGAGACCCAGTACTTC	TRBD2	TRBV24-1	TRBJ2-5	NA
CAISDFGDTYEQYF	TGTGCCATCAGTGACTTTGGGGACACCTACGAGCAGTACTTC	NA	TRBV10-3	TRBJ2-7	few
CASSYSRNNYGYTF	TGTGCCAGCAGTTACTCGCGCAACAACTATGGCTACACCTTC	NA	TRBV6-2/TRBV6-3	TRBJ1-2	NA
CASSQVLGYERYF	TGTGCCAGCAGCCAAGTTCTAGGGTACGAGCGGTACTTC	NA	TRBV14	TRBJ2-7	once
CASSQGRTGQETQYF	TGCGCCAGCAGCCAGGGAAGGACAGGGCAAGAGACCCAGTACTTC	TRBD1	TRBV4-3	TRBJ2-5	NA
CASSGGLAGPQETQYF	TGTGCCAGCAGTGGGGGACTAGCGGGACCCCAAGAGACCCAGTACTTC	TRBD2	TRBV2	TRBJ2-5	few
CASSLRDSSETQYF	TGTGCCAGCAGCCTCCGGGACTCGTCGGAGACCCAGTACTTC	NA	TRBV7-8	TRBJ2-5	NA
CSARASGGARVNEQFF	TGCAGTGCTAGAGCTAGCGGGGGGGCCAGGGTAAATGAGCAGTTCTTC	TRBD2	TRBV20-1	TRBJ2-1	once
CSADQPGQGDGYTF	TGCAGTGCTGATCAACCGGGACAGGGGGATGGCTACACCTTC	TRBD1	TRBV20-1	TRBJ1-2	NA
CSARSMAGLAGRAYNEQFF	TGCAGTGCTAGATCCATGGCGGGACTAGCGGGCCGCGCCTACAATGAGCAGTTCTTC	TRBD2	TRBV20-1	TRBJ2-1	NA
CSVEGEGNYGYTF	TGCAGCGTTGAAGGTGAGGGGAACTATGGCTACACCTTC	NA	TRBV29-1	TRBJ1-2	NA
CASSPGLDDEQYF	TGTGCCAGCAGCCCGGGACTTGACGACGAGCAGTACTTC	NA	TRBV7-6	TRBJ2-7	NA